The table lists the clone carrying this T cell receptor beta chain with a few counts. This record comes from a study of blood T cell repertoires in COVID-19. Study background: COVID-19 samples from acute and convalescent phases originated in the United States, Italy and Spain. T cells, B-cell-depleted T cells, or PBMCs provided the cDNA or gDNA that served as material.

V was clipped by 3 bases and J by 1 base, with 10 bases between them. CDR1 and CDR2 (germline): LNHNV, YYDKDF (reference sequence). The CDR3 runs to 15 residues. Per the study methods: Cell counts per sample came from amplifying reference gene primers. Data came from immunoSEQ multiplex PCR; TCRdb stores just in-frame clones and leaves some out. V and J calls and clone size come straight from that table; D and trimming were deduced from the DNA. Among fewer than 90,000 clones listed, around 90% were seen once. The sample consisted of peripheral blood. This TCR was sampled from a male donor with acute or convalescent COVID-19. This rearrangement joins TRBV15 to TRBJ2-1, with D possibly TRBD1 on 6 matching bases. CDR3 bases: TGTGCCACCAGCAGCCGACAGGCGTCCTACAATGAGCAGTTCTTC. This gives the protein CATSSRQASYNEQFF.